This T cell receptor (beta chain) was captured in a study of molecular identifiers for immune sequencing clone quantification. With RNA at 10%, 30% or 50%, naive CD8 libraries came from roughly 21,000 to 960,000 sorted cells. Study observations and caveats: Spiked Jurkat TCR RNA from one cell was reportedly detectable among under 1.2 million naive cells.

For bulk TCR libraries, previously described methods and listed TCR primers were used. TCRdb processed the PCR reads anew with MiXCR; each CDR3 protein has one entry. The sample comprises around 460,000 distinct CDR3 sequences, roughly 23% of which are singletons, and 0.7% to 1% rests with the top ten. The germline V gene has CDR1 SQVTM and CDR2 ANQGSEA. This CDR3 has 12 residues. The V gene lost 4 bases and the J gene lost 1 base, with 6 bases spanning the gap. This clonotype has ten or more counts. Its antigen is unknown. Sequencing input: naive CD8+ T cells from blood, with Jurkat cell RNA spiked in. Subset reported: FACS-sorted CD8+CD4-CCR7+CD45RA+ naive T cells. The chain recombines TRBV29-1 with TRBJ2-3; D ambiguous. The TCR sequence derives from a human donor in good health. Some libraries in this study had Jurkat cell RNA spiked in. This CDR3 reads CSVVIRTDTQYF. The CDR3 DNA is TGCAGCGTTGTCATCCGCACAGATACGCAGTATTTT.